This TCR beta chain came from a study of neurological immune-mediated disorders. TCRdb independently ran MiXCR on the 5' RACE reads; one entry per CDR3 protein. The sample contains about 48,000 distinct CDR3 sequences, about 25% of which appear only once. This clonotype showed up many times. Germline lookup yields CDR1 SGHTA and CDR2 FQGNSA. Trimming took off 5 bases at V and 7 bases at J, with 18 bases between the two ends. This CDR3 region has 15 residues. Sequences were obtained from PBMCs. The TCR sequence derives from a woman in her 70s in good health. The chain carries TRBV7-2 and TRBJ2-1; TRBD2 might be the D (6 bases). The DNA for the CDR3 is TGTGCCAGCAGCCCTGGCCGCGGGAAGTTGAATGAGCAGTTCTTC. Its translation is CASSPGRGKLNEQFF. Looking up the rest from reference TRBV7-2 and TRBJ2-1 gives the full variable domain: GAGVSQSPSNKVTEKGKDVELRCDPISGHTALYWYRQSLGQGLEFLIYFQGNSAPDKSGLPSDRFSAERTGGSVSTLTIQRTQQEDSAVYLCASSPGRGKLNEQFFGPGTRLTVL.